This T cell receptor beta chain was identified in a study of hypomethylating agent response in myelodysplastic syndrome. T-cell subsets were not sorted; bulk bone marrow was analyzed. There are 14 residues in the CDR3. Germline loops: CDR1 SGHRS, CDR2 YFSETQ. J was trimmed by 4 bases and V by 4 bases; bases with no gene match: 6. Using immunoSEQ multiplex PCR, the repertoire was profiled, and TCRdb retains in-frame clones only, with some absent. This sample has about 1,000 clones; roughly three quarters occur once, and the top ten carry over 15%. The chain is built from TRBV5-1 and TRBJ2-7, with 9 bases aligning to TRBD1. The sequenced sample was bone marrow, obtained before or after starting hypomethylating agent treatment for myelodysplastic syndrome (not recorded which). The TCR sequence derives from a human donor with myelodysplastic syndrome. The CDR3 nucleotides read TGCGCCAGCAGCGACCCACAGGGGGCTTACGAGCAGTACTTC. Protein sequence: CASSDPQGAYEQYF.